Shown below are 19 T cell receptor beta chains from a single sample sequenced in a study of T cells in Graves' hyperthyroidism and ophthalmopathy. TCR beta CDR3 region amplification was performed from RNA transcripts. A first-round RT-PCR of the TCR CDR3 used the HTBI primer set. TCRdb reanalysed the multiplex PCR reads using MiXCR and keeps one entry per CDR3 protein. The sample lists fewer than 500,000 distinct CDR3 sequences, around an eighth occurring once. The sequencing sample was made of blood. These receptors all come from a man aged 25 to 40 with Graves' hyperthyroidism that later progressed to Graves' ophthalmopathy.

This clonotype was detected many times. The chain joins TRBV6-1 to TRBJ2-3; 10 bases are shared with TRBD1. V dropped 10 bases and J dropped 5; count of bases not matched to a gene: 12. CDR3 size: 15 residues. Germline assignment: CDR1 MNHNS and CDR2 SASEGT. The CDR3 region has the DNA TGTGCCACCAACTCTCGGGACAGGGGCATAGATACGCAGTATTTT. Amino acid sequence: CATNSRDRGIDTQYF.

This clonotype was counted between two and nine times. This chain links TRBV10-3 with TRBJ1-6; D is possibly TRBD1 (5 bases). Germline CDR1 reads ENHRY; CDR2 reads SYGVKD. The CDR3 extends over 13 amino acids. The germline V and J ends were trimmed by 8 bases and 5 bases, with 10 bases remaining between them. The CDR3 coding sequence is TGTGCCATCGGAGGACATCATAATTCACCCCTCCACTTT. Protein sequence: CAIGGHHNSPLHF.

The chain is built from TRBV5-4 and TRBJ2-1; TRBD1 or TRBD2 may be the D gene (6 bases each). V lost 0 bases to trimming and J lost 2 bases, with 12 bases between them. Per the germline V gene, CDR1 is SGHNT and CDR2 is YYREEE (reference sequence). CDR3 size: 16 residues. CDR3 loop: CASSLGPGAAYNEQFF. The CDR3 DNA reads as TGTGCCAGCAGCTTGGGTCCGGGGGCCGCCTACAATGAGCAGTTCTTC.

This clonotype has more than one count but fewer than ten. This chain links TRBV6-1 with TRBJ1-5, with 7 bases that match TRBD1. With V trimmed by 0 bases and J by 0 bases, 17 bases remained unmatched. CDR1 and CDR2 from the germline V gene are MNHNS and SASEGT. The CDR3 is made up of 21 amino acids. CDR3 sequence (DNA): TGTGCCAGCAGTGAAGCGAAGAGGGGGCGGGCTCCGATTTATAGCAATCAGCCCCAGCATTTT. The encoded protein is CASSEAKRGRAPIYSNQPQHF.

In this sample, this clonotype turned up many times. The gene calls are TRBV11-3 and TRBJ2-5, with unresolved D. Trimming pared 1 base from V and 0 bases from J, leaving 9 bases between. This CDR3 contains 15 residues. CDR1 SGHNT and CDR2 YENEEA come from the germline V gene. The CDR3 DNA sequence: TGTGCCAGCAGCTTAGGGCTAGTCGACCAAGAGACCCAGTACTTC. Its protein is CASSLGLVDQETQYF.

CDR3 protein: CASSPRGPTNNEQFF. In DNA form, the CDR3 reads TGTGCCAGCAGCCCCCGGGGCCCCACAAACAATGAGCAGTTCTTC. This chain joins TRBV3-1 and TRBJ2-1; possibly TRBD1 or TRBD2 for D (5 bases each). V was shortened by 4 bases and J by 5 bases, with 15 bases between the two germline ends. Germline-derived CDR1 and CDR2 are LGHDT and YNNKEL (reference sequence). The CDR3 contains 15 residues.

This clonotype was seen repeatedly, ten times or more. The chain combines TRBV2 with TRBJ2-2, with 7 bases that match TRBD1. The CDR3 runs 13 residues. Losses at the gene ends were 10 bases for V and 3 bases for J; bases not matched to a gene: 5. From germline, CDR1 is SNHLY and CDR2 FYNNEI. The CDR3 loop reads CATRGQYTGELFF. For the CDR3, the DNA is TGTGCCACTCGGGGACAGTACACCGGGGAGCTGTTTTTT. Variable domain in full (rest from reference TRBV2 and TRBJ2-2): EPEVTQTPSHQVTQMGQEVILRCVPISNHLYFYWYRQILGQKVEFLVSFYNNEISEKSEIFDDQFSVERPDGSNFTLKIRSTKLEDSAMYFCATRGQYTGELFFGEGSRLTVL.

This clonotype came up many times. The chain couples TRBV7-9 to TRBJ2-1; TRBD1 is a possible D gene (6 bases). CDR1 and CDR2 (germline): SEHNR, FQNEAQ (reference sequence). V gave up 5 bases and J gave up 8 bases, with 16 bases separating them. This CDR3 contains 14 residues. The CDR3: CASSPRAGGYEQFF. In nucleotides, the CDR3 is TGTGCCAGCAGCCCGCGGGCTGGGGGCTATGAGCAGTTCTTC.

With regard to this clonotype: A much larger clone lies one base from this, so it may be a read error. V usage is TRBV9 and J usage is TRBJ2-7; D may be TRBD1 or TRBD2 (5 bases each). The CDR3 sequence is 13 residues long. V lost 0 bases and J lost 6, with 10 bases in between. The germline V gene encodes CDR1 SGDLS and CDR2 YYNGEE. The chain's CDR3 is CASSVDRGVEQYF. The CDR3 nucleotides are TGTGCCAGCAGCGTAGATCGAGGGGTCGAGCAGTACTTC.

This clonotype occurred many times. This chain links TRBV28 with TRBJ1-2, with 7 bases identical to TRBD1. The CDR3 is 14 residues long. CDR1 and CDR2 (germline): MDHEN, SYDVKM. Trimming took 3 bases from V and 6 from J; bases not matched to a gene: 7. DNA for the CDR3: TGTGCCAGCAGTTTTCTAGGCAGGGGGGATGGCTACACCTTC. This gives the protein CASSFLGRGDGYTF.

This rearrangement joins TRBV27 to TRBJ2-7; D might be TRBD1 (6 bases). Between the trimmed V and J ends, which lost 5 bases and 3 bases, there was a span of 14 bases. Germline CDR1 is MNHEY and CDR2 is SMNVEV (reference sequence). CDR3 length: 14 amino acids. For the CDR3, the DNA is TGTGCCAGCAGTAGCACAGGGACAAACTACGAGCAGTACTTC. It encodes CASSSTGTNYEQYF.

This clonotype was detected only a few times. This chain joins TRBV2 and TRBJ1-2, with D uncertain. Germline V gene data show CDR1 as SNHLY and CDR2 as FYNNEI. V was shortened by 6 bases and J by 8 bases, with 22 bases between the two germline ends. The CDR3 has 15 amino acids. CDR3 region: CASSIPPGRAGGYTF. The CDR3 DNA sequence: TGTGCCAGCAGCATCCCCCCGGGAAGGGCCGGGGGCTACACCTTC.

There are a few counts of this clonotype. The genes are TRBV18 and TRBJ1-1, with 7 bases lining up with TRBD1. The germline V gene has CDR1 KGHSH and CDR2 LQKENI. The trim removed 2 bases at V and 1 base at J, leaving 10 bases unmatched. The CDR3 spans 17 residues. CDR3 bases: TGTGCCAGCTCACCAAGACACCGGGACAGAGAGAACACTGAAGCTTTCTTT. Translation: CASSPRHRDRENTEAFF.

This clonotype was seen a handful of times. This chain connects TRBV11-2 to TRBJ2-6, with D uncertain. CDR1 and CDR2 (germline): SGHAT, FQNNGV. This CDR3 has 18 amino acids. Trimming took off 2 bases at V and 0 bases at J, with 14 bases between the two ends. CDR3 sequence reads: CASSLRHSYFSGANVLTF. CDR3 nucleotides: TGTGCCAGCAGCTTAAGGCACAGTTACTTCTCTGGGGCCAACGTCCTGACTTTC.

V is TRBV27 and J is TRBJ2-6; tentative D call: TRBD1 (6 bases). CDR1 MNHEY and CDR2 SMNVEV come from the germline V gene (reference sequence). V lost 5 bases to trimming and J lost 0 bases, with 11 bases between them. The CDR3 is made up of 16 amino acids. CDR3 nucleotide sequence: TGTGCCAGCAGTCCCCAGGGGTACTCTGGGGCCAACGTCCTGACTTTC. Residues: CASSPQGYSGANVLTF.

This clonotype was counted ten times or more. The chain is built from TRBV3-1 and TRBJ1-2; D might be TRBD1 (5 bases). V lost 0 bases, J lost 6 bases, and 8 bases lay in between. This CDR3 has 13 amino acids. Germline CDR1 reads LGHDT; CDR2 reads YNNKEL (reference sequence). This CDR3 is CASSQESGHGYTF. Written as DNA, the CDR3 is TGTGCCAGCAGCCAAGAGTCAGGGCATGGCTACACCTTC.

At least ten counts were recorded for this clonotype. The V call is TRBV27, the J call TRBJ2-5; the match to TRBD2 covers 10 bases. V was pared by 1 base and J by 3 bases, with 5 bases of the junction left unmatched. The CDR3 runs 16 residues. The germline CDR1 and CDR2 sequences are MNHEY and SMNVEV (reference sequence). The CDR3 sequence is CASSLYGTSAEETQYF. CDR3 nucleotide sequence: TGTGCCAGCAGTTTATACGGGACTAGCGCCGAAGAGACCCAGTACTTC.

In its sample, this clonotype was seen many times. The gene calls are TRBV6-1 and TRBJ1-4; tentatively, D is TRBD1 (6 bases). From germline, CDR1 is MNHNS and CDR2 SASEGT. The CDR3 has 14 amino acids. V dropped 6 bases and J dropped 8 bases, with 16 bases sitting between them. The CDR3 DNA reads TGTGCCAGCAGGGACACAGGGTTTGGGGAAAAACTGTTTTTT. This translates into CASRDTGFGEKLFF.

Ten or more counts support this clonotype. Here the CDR3 DNA reads TGTGCCAGCTCACCCATGGGGGAGGATACGCAGTATTTT. Encoded protein: CASSPMGEDTQYF. J is TRBJ2-3 and V is TRBV18; D possibly uses TRBD1 or TRBD2 (5 bases each). The CDR3 runs 13 residues. V lost 3 bases and J lost 6, with 10 bases in between. From germline, CDR1 is KGHSH and CDR2 LQKENI.